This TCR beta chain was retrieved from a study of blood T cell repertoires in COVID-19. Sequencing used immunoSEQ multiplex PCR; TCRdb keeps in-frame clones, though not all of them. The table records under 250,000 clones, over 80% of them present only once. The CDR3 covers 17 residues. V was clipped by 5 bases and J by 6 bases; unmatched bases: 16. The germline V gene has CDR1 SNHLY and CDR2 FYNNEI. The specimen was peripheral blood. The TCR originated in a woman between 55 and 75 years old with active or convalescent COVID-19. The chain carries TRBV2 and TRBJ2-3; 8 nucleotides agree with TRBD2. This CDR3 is CASSQGIAGSTGDTQYF. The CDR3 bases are TGTGCCAGCAGTCAGGGGATAGCGGGATCTACCGGGGATACGCAGTATTTT.